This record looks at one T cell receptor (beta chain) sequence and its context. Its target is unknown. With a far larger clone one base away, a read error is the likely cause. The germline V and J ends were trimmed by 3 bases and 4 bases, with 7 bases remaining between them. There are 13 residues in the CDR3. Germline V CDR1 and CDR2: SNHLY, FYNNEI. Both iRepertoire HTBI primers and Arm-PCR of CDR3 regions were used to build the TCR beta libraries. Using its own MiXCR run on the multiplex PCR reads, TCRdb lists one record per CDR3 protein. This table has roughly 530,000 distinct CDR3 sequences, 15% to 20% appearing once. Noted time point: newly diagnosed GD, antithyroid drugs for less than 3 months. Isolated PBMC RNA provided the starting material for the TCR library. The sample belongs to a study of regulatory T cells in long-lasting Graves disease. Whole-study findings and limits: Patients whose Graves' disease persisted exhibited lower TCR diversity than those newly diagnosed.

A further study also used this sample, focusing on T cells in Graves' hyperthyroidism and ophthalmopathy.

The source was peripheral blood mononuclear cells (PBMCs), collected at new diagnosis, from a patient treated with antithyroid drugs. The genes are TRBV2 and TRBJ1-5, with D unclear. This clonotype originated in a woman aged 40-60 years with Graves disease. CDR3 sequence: CASSDSGNQPQHF. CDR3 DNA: TGTGCCAGCAGTGATAGCGGGAATCAGCCCCAGCATTTT.